Given below is one T cell receptor (beta chain) in context. The antigen is not known. This specimen belongs to a study of Graves' ophthalmopathy and Graves' hyperthyroidism. Study findings and constraints: Using 13 signatures, a model distinguished ophthalmopathy from stable hyperthyroidism, reaching more than 85% sensitivity and 80% to 83% specificity. In predicting ophthalmopathy progression, the model reached about 71% sensitivity and about 73% specificity.

The authors amplified TCR beta CDR3 regions from RNA transcripts. RT-PCR with HTBI primers came first, then second-round multiplex PCR. TCRdb re-derived calls from the multiplex PCR reads in MiXCR, one entry per CDR3 protein. The table lists over 450,000 distinct CDR3 sequences, about 15% of them singletons. Per the germline V gene, CDR1 is MGHRA and CDR2 is YSYEKL. With 0 bases removed from V and 9 bases from J, the gap between germline ends came to 12 bases. This CDR3 spans 14 amino acids. Orbital computed tomography, thyroid ultrasound, TRAb, serum thyroxine and clinical symptoms formed the basis of diagnosis.

The chain recombines TRBV4-1 with TRBJ1-3; perhaps TRBD1 as D (5 bases). The source material was blood. This receptor was taken from a woman under 40 with Graves' ophthalmopathy. The CDR3 sequence is CASSQDSAQGTIYF. The CDR3 DNA is TGCGCCAGCAGCCAAGATAGCGCCCAGGGCACCATATATTTT.